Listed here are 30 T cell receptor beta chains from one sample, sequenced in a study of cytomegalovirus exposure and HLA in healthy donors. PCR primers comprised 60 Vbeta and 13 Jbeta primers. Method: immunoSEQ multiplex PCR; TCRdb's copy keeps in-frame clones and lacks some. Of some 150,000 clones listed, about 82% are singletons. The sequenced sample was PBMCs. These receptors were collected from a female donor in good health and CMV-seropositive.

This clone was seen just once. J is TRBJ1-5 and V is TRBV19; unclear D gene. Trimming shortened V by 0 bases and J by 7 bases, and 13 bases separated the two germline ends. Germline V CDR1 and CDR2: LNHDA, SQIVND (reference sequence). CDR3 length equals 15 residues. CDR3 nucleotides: TGTGCCAGTAGTATAGATCGGCAGGTGGTCCAGCCCCAGCATTTT. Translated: CASSIDRQVVQPQHF.

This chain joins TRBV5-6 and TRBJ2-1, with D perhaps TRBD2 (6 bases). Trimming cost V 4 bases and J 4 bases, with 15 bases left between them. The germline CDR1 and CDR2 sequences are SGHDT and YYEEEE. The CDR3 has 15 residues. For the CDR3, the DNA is TGTGCCAGCAGCCTAATTAAGACTAGTTACAATGAGCAGTTCTTC. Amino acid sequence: CASSLIKTSYNEQFF.

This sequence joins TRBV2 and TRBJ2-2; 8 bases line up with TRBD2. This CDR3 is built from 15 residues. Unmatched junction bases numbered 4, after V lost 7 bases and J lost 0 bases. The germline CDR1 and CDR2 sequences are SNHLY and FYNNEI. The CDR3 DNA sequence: TGTGCCAGCATGGCTAGCGGGTCGAACACCGGGGAGCTGTTTTTT. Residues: CASMASGSNTGELFF.

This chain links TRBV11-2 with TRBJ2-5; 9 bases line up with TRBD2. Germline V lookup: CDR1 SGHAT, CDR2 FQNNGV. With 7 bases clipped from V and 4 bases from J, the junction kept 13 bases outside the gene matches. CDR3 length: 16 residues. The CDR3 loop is CASIPAGGRVRETQYF. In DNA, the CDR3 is TGTGCCAGCATACCGGCGGGAGGGCGGGTAAGAGAGACCCAGTACTTC.

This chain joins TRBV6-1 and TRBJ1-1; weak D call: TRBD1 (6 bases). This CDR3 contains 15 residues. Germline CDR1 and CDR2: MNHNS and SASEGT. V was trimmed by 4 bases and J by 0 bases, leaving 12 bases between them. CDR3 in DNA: TGTGCCAGCAGTGTACAGGACAGCATGAACACTGAAGCTTTCTTT. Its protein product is CASSVQDSMNTEAFF.

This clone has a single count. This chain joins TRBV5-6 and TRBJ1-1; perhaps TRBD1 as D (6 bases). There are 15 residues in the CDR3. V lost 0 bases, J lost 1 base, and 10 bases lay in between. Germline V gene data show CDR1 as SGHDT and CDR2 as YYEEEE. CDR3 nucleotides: TGTGCCAGCAGCTTGGTTATCAGGGGGAACACTGAAGCTTTCTTT. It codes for CASSLVIRGNTEAFF. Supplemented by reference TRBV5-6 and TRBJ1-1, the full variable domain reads DAGVTQSPTHLIKTRGQQVTLRCSPKSGHDTVSWYQQALGQGPQFIFQYYEEEERQRGNFPDRFSGHQFPNYSSELNVNALLLGDSALYLCASSLVIRGNTEAFFGQGTRLTVV.

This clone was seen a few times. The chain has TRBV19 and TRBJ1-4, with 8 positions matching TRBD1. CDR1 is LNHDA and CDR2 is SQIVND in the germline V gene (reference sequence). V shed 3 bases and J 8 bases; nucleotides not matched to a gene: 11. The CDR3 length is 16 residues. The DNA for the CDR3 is TGTGCCAGTAGTATGCTTGGACAGGGCGGTTCGGAAAAACTGTTTTTT. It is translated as CASSMLGQGGSEKLFF.

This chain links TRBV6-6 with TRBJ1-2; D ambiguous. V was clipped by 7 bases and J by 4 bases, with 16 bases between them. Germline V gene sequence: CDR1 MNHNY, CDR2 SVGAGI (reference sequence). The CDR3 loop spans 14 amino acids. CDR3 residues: CASKLEGASYGYTF. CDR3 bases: TGTGCCAGCAAGTTAGAGGGTGCATCCTATGGCTACACCTTC.

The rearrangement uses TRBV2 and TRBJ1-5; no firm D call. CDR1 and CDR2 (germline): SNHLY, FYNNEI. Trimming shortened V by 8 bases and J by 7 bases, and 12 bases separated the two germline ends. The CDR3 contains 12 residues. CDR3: CASEYGGQPQHF. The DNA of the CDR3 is TGTGCCAGCGAATACGGAGGACAGCCCCAGCATTTT.

For the CDR3, the DNA is TGTGCCAGTACTGGGGCAGGGCGCGTTCCTGGAAACACCATATATTTT. Amino acid sequence: CASTGAGRVPGNTIYF. The genes are TRBV19 and TRBJ1-3; D may be TRBD1 (5 bases). This CDR3 has 16 residues. V lost 7 bases to trimming and J lost 2 bases, with 18 bases between them. Looked up from germline, CDR1 is LNHDA and CDR2 is SQIVND (reference sequence).

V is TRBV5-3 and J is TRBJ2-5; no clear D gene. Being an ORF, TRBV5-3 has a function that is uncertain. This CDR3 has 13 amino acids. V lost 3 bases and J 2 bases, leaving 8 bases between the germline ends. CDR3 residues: CARSSRFQETQYF. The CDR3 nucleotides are TGTGCCAGAAGCTCCAGGTTTCAAGAGACCCAGTACTTC.

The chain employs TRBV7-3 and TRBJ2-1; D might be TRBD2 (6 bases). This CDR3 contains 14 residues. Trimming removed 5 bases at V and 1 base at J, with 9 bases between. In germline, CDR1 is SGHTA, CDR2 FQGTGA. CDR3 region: CASSPRESYNEQFF. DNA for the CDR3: TGTGCCAGCAGCCCCCGGGAGTCCTACAATGAGCAGTTCTTC. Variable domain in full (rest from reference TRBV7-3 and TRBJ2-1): GAGVSQTPSNKVTEKGKYVELRCDPISGHTALYWYRQSLGQGPEFLIYFQGTGAADDSGLPNDRFFAVRPEGSVSTLKIQRTERGDSAVYLCASSPRESYNEQFFGPGTRLTVL.

CDR3 DNA: TGTGCCAGCAGCTCCACGAGGACTAGCTACGAGCAGTACTTC. Residues: CASSSTRTSYEQYF. The chain is built from TRBV7-2 and TRBJ2-7; 7 bases are a match to TRBD2. CDR3 size: 14 residues. Trimming at V came to 4 bases and at J to 3 bases, leaving 6 bases not matched to a gene. CDR1 and CDR2 from the germline V gene are SGHTA and FQGNSA.

CDR3 loop: CASSPRTSHQETQYF. As DNA, the CDR3 is TGCGCCAGCAGCCCCAGGACTAGCCATCAAGAGACCCAGTACTTC. The chain combines TRBV5-1 with TRBJ2-5; TRBD2 matches at 8 bases. The CDR3 has 15 amino acids. Trimming took 4 bases from V and 2 from J; bases not matched to a gene: 7. The germline V gene encodes CDR1 SGHRS and CDR2 YFSETQ.

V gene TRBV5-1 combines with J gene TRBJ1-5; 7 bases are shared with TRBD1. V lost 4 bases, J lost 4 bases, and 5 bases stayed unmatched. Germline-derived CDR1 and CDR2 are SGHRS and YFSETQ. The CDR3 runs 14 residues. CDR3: CASSLDRENQPQHF. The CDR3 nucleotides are TGCGCCAGCAGCCTAGACAGGGAAAATCAGCCCCAGCATTTT. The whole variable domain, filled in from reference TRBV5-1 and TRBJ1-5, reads KAGVTQTPRYLIKTRGQQVTLSCSPISGHRSVSWYQQTPGQGLQFLFEYFSETQRNKGNFPGRFSGRQFSNSRSEMNVSTLELGDSALYLCASSLDRENQPQHFGDGTRLSIL.

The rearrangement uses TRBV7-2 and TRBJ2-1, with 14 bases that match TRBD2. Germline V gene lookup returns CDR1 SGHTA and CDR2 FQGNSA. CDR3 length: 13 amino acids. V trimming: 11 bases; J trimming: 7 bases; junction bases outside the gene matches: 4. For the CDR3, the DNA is TGTGCCGGGACTAGCGGGAGCCATAATGAGCAGTTCTTC. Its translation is CAGTSGSHNEQFF.

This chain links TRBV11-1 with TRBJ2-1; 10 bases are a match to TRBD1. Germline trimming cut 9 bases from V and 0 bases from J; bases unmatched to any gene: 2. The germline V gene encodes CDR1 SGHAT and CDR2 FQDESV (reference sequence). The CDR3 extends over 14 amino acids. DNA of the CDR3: TGTGCCAGTGACAGGGGGCCCTCCTACAATGAGCAGTTCTTC. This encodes CASDRGPSYNEQFF.

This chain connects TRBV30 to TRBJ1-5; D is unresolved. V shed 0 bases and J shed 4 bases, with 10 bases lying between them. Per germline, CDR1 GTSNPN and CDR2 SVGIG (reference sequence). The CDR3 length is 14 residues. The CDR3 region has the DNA TGTGCCTGGAGTGTCGGGGTCTCTAATCAGCCCCAGCATTTT. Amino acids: CAWSVGVSNQPQHF.

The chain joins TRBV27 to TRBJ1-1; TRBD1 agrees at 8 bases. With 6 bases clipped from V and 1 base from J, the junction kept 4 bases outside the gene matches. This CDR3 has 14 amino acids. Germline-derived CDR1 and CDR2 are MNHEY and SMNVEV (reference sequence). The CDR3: CASRDDRGNTEAFF. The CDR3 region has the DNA TGTGCCAGCAGGGACGACAGGGGGAACACTGAAGCTTTCTTT.

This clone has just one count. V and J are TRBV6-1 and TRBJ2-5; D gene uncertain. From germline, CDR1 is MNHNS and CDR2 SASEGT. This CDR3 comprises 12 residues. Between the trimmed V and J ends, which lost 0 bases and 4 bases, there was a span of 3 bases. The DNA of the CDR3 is TGTGCCAGCAGTGAAGCCGGAGAGACCCAGTACTTC. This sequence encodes CASSEAGETQYF.

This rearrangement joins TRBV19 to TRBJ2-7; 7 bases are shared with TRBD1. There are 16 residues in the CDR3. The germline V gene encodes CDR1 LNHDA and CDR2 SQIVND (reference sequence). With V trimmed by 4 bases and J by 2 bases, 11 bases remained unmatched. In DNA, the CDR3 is TGTGCCAGTAGTAGGGGTCGGACAGGTAAGACCTACGAGCAGTACTTC. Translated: CASSRGRTGKTYEQYF.

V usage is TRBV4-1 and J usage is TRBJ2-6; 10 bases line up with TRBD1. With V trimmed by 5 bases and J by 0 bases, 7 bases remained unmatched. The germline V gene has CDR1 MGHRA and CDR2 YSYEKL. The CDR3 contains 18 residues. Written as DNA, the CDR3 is TGCGCCAGCAGCTTTCGACAGGGGGCGATCTCTGGGGCCAACGTCCTGACTTTC. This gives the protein CASSFRQGAISGANVLTF.

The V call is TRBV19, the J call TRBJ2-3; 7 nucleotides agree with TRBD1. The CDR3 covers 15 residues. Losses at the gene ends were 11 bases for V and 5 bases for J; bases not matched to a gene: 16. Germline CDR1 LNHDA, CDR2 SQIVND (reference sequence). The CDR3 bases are TGTGCCGTCCGGCCGGCGGACAGGTCGAGAGATACGCAGTATTTT. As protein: CAVRPADRSRDTQYF.

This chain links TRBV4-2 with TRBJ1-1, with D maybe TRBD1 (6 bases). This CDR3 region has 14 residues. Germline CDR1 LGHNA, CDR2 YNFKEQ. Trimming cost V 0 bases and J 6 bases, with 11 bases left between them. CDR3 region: CASSQDRGASEAFF. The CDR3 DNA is TGTGCCAGCAGCCAAGATCGGGGGGCCTCTGAAGCTTTCTTT.

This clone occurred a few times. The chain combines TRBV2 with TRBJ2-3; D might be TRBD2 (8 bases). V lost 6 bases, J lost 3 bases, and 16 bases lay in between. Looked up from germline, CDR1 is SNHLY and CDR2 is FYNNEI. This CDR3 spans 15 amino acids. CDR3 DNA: TGTGCCAGCAGGAGGGACAGCGGGGGAACAGATACGCAGTATTTT. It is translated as CASRRDSGGTDTQYF.

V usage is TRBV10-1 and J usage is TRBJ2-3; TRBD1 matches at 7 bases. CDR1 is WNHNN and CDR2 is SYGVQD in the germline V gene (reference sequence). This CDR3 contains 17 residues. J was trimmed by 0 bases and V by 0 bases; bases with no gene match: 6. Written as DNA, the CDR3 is TGCGCCAGCAGTGAGTCGGGGACAGATTATAGCACAGATACGCAGTATTTT. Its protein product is CASSESGTDYSTDTQYF.

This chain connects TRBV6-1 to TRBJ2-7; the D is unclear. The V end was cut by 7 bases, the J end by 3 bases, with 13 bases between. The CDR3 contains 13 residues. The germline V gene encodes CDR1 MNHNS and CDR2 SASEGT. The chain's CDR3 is CASTEQSIYEQYF. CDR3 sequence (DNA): TGTGCCAGCACCGAACAGTCAATCTACGAGCAGTACTTC.

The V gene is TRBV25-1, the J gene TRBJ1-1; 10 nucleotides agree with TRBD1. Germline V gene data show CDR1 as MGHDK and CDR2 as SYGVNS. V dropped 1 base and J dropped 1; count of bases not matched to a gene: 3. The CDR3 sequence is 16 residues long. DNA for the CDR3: TGTGCCAGCAGTGAATTAGGGACAGGGGCGAACACTGAAGCTTTCTTT. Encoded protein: CASSELGTGANTEAFF.

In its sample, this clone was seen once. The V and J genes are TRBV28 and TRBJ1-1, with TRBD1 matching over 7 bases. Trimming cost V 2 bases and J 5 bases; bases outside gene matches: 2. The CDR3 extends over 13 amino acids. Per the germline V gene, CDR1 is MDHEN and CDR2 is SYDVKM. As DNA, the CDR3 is TGTGCCAGCAGTTTAGACAGGGAGACTGAAGCTTTCTTT. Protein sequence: CASSLDRETEAFF.

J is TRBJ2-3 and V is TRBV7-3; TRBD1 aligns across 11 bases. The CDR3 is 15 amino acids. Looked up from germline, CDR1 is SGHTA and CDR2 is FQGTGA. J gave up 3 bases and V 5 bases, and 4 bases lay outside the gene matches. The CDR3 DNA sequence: TGTGCCAGCAGCCGGGACAGGGGGGTGACAGATACGCAGTATTTT. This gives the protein CASSRDRGVTDTQYF.